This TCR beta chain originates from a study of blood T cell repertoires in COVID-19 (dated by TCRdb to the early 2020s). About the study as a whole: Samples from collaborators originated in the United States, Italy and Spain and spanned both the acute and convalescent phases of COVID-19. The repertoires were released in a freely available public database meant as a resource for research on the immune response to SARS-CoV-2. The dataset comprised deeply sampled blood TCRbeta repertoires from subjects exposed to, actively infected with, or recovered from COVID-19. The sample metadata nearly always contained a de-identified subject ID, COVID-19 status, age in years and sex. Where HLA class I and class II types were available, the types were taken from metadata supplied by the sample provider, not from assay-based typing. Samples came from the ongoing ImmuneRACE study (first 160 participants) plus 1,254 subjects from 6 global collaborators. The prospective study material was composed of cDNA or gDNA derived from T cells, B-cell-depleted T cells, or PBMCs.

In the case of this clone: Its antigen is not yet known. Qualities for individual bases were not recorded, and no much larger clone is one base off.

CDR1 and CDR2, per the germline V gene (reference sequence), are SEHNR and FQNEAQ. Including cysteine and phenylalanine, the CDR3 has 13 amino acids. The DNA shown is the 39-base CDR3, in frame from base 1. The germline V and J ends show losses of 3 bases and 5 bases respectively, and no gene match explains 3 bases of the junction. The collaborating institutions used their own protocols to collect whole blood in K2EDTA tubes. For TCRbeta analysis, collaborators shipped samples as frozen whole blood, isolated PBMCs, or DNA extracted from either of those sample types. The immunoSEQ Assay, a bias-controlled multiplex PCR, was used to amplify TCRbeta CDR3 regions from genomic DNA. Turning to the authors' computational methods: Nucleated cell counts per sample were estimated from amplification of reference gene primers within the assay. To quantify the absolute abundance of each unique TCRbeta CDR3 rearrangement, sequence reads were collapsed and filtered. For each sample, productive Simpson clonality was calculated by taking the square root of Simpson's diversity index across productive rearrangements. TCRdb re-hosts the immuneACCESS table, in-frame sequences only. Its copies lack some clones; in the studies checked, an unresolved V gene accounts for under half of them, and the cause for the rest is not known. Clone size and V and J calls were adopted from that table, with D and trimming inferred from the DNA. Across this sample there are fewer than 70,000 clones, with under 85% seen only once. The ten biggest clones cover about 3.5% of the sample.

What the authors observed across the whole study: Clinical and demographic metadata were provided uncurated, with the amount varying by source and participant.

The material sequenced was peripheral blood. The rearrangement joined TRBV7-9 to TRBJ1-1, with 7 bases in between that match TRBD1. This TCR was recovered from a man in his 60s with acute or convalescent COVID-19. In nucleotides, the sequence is TGTGCCAGCAGCTTGGTACAGGGGACTGAAGCTTTCTTT. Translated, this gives CASSLVQGTEAFF.